The clone carrying this TCR beta chain was recorded many times. This entry belongs to a study of metastatic and nonmetastatic thyroid tumors. Trimming pared 1 base from V and 2 bases from J, leaving 11 bases between. The V gene's germline CDR1 is SEHNR and CDR2 FQNEAQ (reference sequence). There are 15 residues in the CDR3. Source study methods: Across clinicopathological groups, CDR3 differences served as the basis for building a distant-metastasis classifier for papillary thyroid cancer. TCRdb re-clonotyped the PCR reads via MiXCR. TCRdb, not the original authors, processed these V and J calls. The table shows tens of thousands of clones, with approximately 30% occurring only once. Not a single patient had been given any form of treatment at any point before undergoing thyroid surgery.

This TCR derives from a male donor with papillary thyroid cancer or a benign thyroid nodule (not recorded which). Some clones in this sample may be carry-over from other donors' samples. The sample comprised blood. V usage is TRBV7-9 and J usage is TRBJ1-1; D ambiguous. As DNA, the CDR3 is TGTGCCAGCAGCTTAGAGGTGGACGGCAACACTGAAGCTTTCTTT. Amino acids: CASSLEVDGNTEAFF.